A selection of T cell receptor beta chains follows, all from one sample in a study of T cells expressing NK-cell markers. TCRdb reprocessed the 5' RACE reads and stores each CDR3 protein as one record, lacking DNA. The sample includes roughly 450,000 distinct CDR3 sequences. What was sequenced was blood T cells: a sorted CD56 or NKG2C T cell subset, CD4+ or CD8+ T cells, or bulk PBMC T cells (not recorded which). These receptors were obtained from a woman aged 45 to 65 in good health. CDR3s include the opening cysteine and the closing phenylalanine or tryptophan.

TRBV12-3/TRBV12-4,TRBJ1-6,CASRQPTGDSPLHF
TRBV4-1,TRBJ2-3,CASSSSGTPDTQYF
TRBV7-8,TRBJ2-1,CASSPRTSRVNNEQFF
TRBV20-1,TRBJ2-3,CSASFRTGSTDTQYF
TRBV4-1,TRBJ1-2,CASSQAKGAQFNYGYTF
TRBV9,TRBJ1-4,CASSVGQPATNEKLFF
TRBV12-5,TRBJ2-2,CASGSRGKAGVTGELFF
TRBV24-1,TRBJ2-7,CATSDNRLYEQYF
TRBV28,TRBJ1-2,CASSHQGKDYGYTF
TRBV18,TRBJ2-3,CASSPPGLAVDTQYF
TRBV24-1,TRBJ2-1,CATSDPARDRANEQFF
TRBV11-2,TRBJ2-2,CASSLKGLAGMANTGELFF
TRBV10-3,TRBJ1-1,CAISESWETEAFF
TRBV6-8,TRBJ1-5,CAREAGTAIRQPQHF
TRBV12-3/TRBV12-4,TRBJ1-2,CASSSITSGYTF
TRBV4-2,TRBJ2-1,CASSLADNNEQFF
TRBV11-1,TRBJ2-2,CASSLVASRTGELFF